A single sample is the source of the 17 T cell receptor beta chains below, sequenced in a study of blood T cells in healthy people across ages. A J-beta primer mix and a sample-barcoded 5' primer were used in a second PCR of about 6 to 12 cycles. TCRdb processed the 5' RACE reads anew with MiXCR; each CDR3 protein has one entry. The table shows 1 million or so distinct CDR3 sequences, with 40% to 55% occurring only once. The sequencing input was blood. These receptors originate from an older woman in good health.

This chain uses TRBV7-9 with TRBJ2-1, with TRBD1 as a possible D gene (6 bases). CDR1 is SEHNR, CDR2 FQNEAQ, per germline (reference sequence). There are 14 residues in the CDR3. V gave up 5 bases and J gave up 9 bases, with 17 bases separating them. DNA for the CDR3: TGTGCCAGCAGCGCGTCCCCACAGGGCGGTGAGCAGTTCTTC. The encoded protein is CASSASPQGGEQFF. The full variable domain, rest sourced from reference TRBV7-9 and TRBJ2-1, is DTGVSQNPRHKITKRGQNVTFRCDPISEHNRLYWYRQTLGQGPEFLTYFQNEAQLEKSRLLSDRFSAERPKGSFSTLEIQRTEQGDSAMYLCASSASPQGGEQFFGPGTRLTVL.

V is TRBV2 and J is TRBJ2-7, with D perhaps matching TRBD2 (6 bases). The DNA end is more similar to TRBJ2-5, so the J call may be wrong. Germline CDR1 SNHLY, CDR2 FYNNEI. The CDR3 runs 15 residues. The CDR3 DNA sequence: TGTGCCAGCACGTCTACCGGGACTTTACAAGAGACCCAGTACTTC. As protein: CASTSTGTLQETQYF.

The rearrangement joins TRBV7-8 to TRBJ1-6; D unresolved. The CDR3 totals 16 residues. The V end lost 4 bases, the J end lost 0 bases, and 10 bases lay between the germline ends. The germline V gene encodes CDR1 SGHVS and CDR2 FQNEAQ. The CDR3 spells CASSSLGSSYNSPLHF. The DNA of the CDR3 is TGTGCCAGCAGCTCTTTGGGAAGCTCCTATAATTCACCCCTCCACTTT.

The CDR3 is CASSSPGRTYNEQFF. The CDR3 DNA reads as TGTGCCAGCAGTTCACCGGGACGGACGTACAATGAGCAGTTCTTC. This chain uses TRBV28 with TRBJ2-1; D may be TRBD1 or TRBD2 (5 bases each). The CDR3 sequence is 15 residues long. The germline V gene has CDR1 MDHEN and CDR2 SYDVKM. V lost 4 bases and J lost 4, with 14 bases in between.

This clonotype was recorded a few times. V is TRBV20-1 and J is TRBJ2-7; TRBD1 might be the D (5 bases). The CDR3 length is 12 residues. The ends were cut back, 4 bases at V and 1 base at J, with 8 bases in the middle. Per the germline V gene, CDR1 is DFQATT and CDR2 is SNEGSKA (reference sequence). CDR3 sequence: CSATTASYEQYF. In DNA form, the CDR3 reads TGCAGTGCTACGACAGCATCCTACGAGCAGTACTTC.

This clonotype appeared a few times. The chain employs TRBV12-3 or TRBV12-4 and TRBJ1-1; D gene uncertain. This CDR3 is 13 amino acids long. With 2 bases removed from V and 2 bases from J, the gap between germline ends came to 6 bases. The CDR3 is CASSLHFNTEAFF. CDR3 bases: TGTGCCAGCAGTTTACATTTCAACACTGAAGCTTTCTTT.

CDR3 coding DNA: TGTGCCAGCAGGCCTAGCGGGAAGAGTTACGAGCAGTACTTC. Its translation: CASRPSGKSYEQYF. The chain employs TRBV13 and TRBJ2-7; TRBD2 matches 9 bases. CDR1 is PRHDT and CDR2 is FYEKMQ in the germline V gene (reference sequence). This CDR3 has 14 amino acids. V lost 6 bases and J lost 4; bases outside the gene matches: 7.

V and J are TRBV11-2 and TRBJ2-5; weak D call: TRBD2 (6 bases). This CDR3 region has 15 residues. V was pared by 0 bases and J by 2 bases, with 10 bases between. Germline assignment: CDR1 SGHAT and CDR2 FQNNGV. CDR3 residues: CASSLDHGGQETQYF. CDR3 DNA: TGTGCCAGCAGCTTAGATCATGGGGGGCAAGAGACCCAGTACTTC.

The CDR3 region is CASSSSGSFGYEQYF. The CDR3 bases are TGTGCCAGCAGCTCTAGCGGGAGTTTCGGCTACGAGCAGTACTTC. The V gene is TRBV12-3 or TRBV12-4, the J gene TRBJ2-7, with TRBD2 matching 10 bases. The CDR3 runs to 15 residues. Losses at the gene ends were 6 bases for V and 3 bases for J; bases not matched to a gene: 8.

This clonotype came up a few times. The J gene is TRBJ1-5, the V gene TRBV9, with 7 bases lining up with TRBD1. The CDR3 sequence is 15 residues long. Trimming removed 0 bases from V and 10 bases from J; junction bases left unmatched: 10. Germline CDR1 reads SGDLS; CDR2 reads YYNGEE. CDR3 amino acids: CASSVGGGVNRPQHF. DNA for the CDR3: TGTGCCAGCAGCGTAGGAGGGGGCGTGAACAGACCCCAGCATTTT.

The chain uses TRBV21-1 and TRBJ1-2. TRBV21-1 is marked as a pseudogene. CDR3 length: 15 residues. In nucleotides, the CDR3 is TGTGCCAGCAGCGAAAGGGAGGAGGCTAACTATGGCTACACCTTC. Translation: CASSEREEANYGYTF.

This clonotype was recorded at least ten times. This chain links TRBV29-1 with TRBJ2-5, with D maybe TRBD2 (6 bases). Germline CDR1 SQVTM, CDR2 ANQGSEA. The CDR3 contains 13 residues. With 3 bases removed from V and 1 base from J, the gap between germline ends came to 9 bases. Here the CDR3 DNA reads TGCAGCGTTGACGGGGGTTCCCAAGAGACCCAGTACTTC. This translates into CSVDGGSQETQYF.

The gene calls are TRBV7-9 and TRBJ2-1; 7 bases agree with TRBD2. Per germline, CDR1 SEHNR and CDR2 FQNEAQ (reference sequence). The CDR3 totals 16 residues. V was pared by 3 bases and J by 8 bases, with 13 bases of the junction left unmatched. CDR3 region: CASSFSLRGEGDEQFF. CDR3 nucleotides: TGTGCCAGCAGCTTTAGTCTTCGCGGGGAGGGCGATGAGCAGTTCTTC.

The chain uses TRBV10-3 and TRBJ2-7; maybe TRBD1 (5 bases). The CDR3 has 11 amino acids. The V gene's germline CDR1 is ENHRY and CDR2 SYGVKD. Between the trimmed V and J ends, which lost 2 bases and 6 bases, there was a span of 5 bases. The CDR3 loop reads CAISEGAEQYF. DNA for the CDR3: TGTGCCATCAGTGAGGGGGCCGAGCAGTACTTC.

The chain couples TRBV7-9 to TRBJ2-5, with TRBD2 as a possible D gene (6 bases). The germline gives CDR1 SEHNR, CDR2 FQNEAQ (reference sequence). V was trimmed by 4 bases and J by 9 bases, leaving 9 bases between them. This CDR3 contains 11 residues. DNA of the CDR3: TGTGCCAGCAGCTCCCAGCGGGCCCAGTACTTC. Translating gives CASSSQRAQYF.

The chain is built from TRBV5-5 and TRBJ2-7; tentative D call: TRBD2 (5 bases). Germline CDR1 and CDR2: SGHKS and YYEKEE (reference sequence). The CDR3 totals 13 residues. Trimming took 7 bases from V and 1 from J, leaving 12 bases between them. The CDR3 sequence is CASVPGGSYEQYF. CDR3 nucleotide sequence: TGTGCCAGCGTTCCGGGCGGGTCCTACGAGCAGTACTTC.

This clonotype has more than one count but fewer than ten. The chain joins TRBV11-2 to TRBJ1-1; 7 bases line up with TRBD1. The CDR3 spans 15 residues. Germline trimming cut 4 bases from V and 1 base from J; bases unmatched to any gene: 6. Germline values: CDR1 SGHAT, CDR2 FQNNGV. The DNA for the CDR3 is TGTGCCAGCAGCTGGGGGGACAGATCGAACACTGAAGCTTTCTTT. Its translation: CASSWGDRSNTEAFF.